This TCR beta chain originates from a study of blood T cell repertoires in COVID-19. The overall study: Acute and convalescent COVID-19 specimens originated in the United States, Italy and Spain. The cDNA or gDNA used as material had been derived from T cells, B-cell-depleted T cells, or PBMCs.

CDR3 size: 15 residues. V was clipped by 5 bases and J by 2 bases, with 13 bases between them. Germline V lookup: CDR1 SGHTA, CDR2 FQGNSA. Original handling: Amplification from reference gene primers served as the basis for estimated nucleated cell counts. Clones were read by immunoSEQ multiplex PCR, and TCRdb kept only the in-frame ones, dropping some. That table supplies the V and J calls and clone size; D and trimming were determined from the DNA. The top ten clones hold roughly 8% of a sample with roughly 290,000 clones, around 87% of them seen once. This chain links TRBV7-2 with TRBJ2-1; tentatively, D is TRBD2 (6 bases). Sequenced sample: peripheral blood. The TCR sequence derives from a woman aged 45 to 65 who had recovered from COVID-19. This CDR3 is CASSPTTGAYNEQFF. The CDR3 DNA reads as TGTGCCAGCAGCCCCACTACGGGAGCCTACAATGAGCAGTTCTTC.